This TCR beta chain comes out of a study of blood T cell dynamics during melanoma immunotherapy (dated by TCRdb to about 2020). Regarding the complete study: Patients had metastatic melanoma and received first-line pembrolizumab or nivolumab plus ipilimumab as standard of care in the United Kingdom. The training cohort was made up of consecutive patients, while a further independent group of patients from the same centre was pooled to form an external validation set. To find early correlates of response, peripheral T cell receptor repertoires were profiled in metastatic melanoma patients before and after one cycle of checkpoint inhibitor therapy.

The meaning of the sample's time point label: week 3, after first cycle of checkpoint inhibitor. Blood samples were taken before treatment (T0) and at week 3 (W3), following the first cycle of checkpoint blockade. Except for a couple of patients with rapid clinical progression, response was assessed 12 weeks after the first infusion by RECIST 1.1; disease control meant complete response, partial response or stable disease. Patients with prior systemic cancer treatment, concomitant immunosuppressant therapy or synchronous other active malignancies were excluded. Bulk PBMC and plasma cell-free DNA were both sequenced for TCR beta so that circulating cells and T cell turnover could be tracked. PBMC were isolated from blood with Lymphoprep and SepMate tubes, followed by red cell lysis. DNA from PBMC and sorted T cell subsets was extracted with QIAamp DNA Blood Mini kits. In the case of this clone: Its antigen is unknown. Base qualities are not at hand, and no much larger clone is one base apart.

Results and caveats for the whole study, not just this receptor: The study could not determine whether the T cell clones driving repertoire changes were melanoma-specific or reflected general immune activation. The relatively small sample size was acknowledged as something that could potentially limit how far the results can be generalized. A bifurcated reorganization of the PBMC repertoire at W3, with increased clonality or increased diversity, was observed in patients who later achieved disease control, unlike in progressors.

Germline trimming amounts to 4 bases on V and 3 bases on J, with 2 as the count of junction bases outside the gene matches. For CDR1 and CDR2, the germline V gene lists MGHRA and YSYEKL. From the cysteine through the phenylalanine, the CDR3 covers 14 amino acids. Only CDR3 DNA is held: 42 bases, read in frame from base 1. A fixed 350 ng of DNA was loaded for every bulk PBMC sample. TCR beta CDR3 sequences were amplified from genomic DNA using the immunoSEQ TCRb Assay kit according to manufacturer instructions. The KAPA Library Quantification Kit for Illumina platforms was used to quantify the pooled libraries by qPCR. Pooled libraries were clustered at 0.6-1.1 pM and sequenced on an Illumina NextSeq 500. Per the original workflow: TCR data were analyzed using immunoSEQ ANALYZER and the R LymphoSeq package. A rearrangement efficiency score was calculated as productive divided by the sum of productive and non-productive CDR3 sequences. Within each patient, timepoints were compared pairwise for clonality, measured with the Gini coefficient, and for diversity, measured with the Renyi index at alpha=1. In LymphoSeq, clonal relatedness was computed using an edit distance of 3, and repertoire similarity was computed using the Bhattacharyya coefficient. To classify response, a linear discriminant analysis based on week-3 changes in clonality and diversity was built with the R MASS and caret packages. The table comes from immuneACCESS by way of TCRdb, which keeps in-frame sequences with V and J called. Part of the clones is missing from these tables; in studies checked, under half for an unresolved V gene and the rest for unknown reasons. The D gene and trimming were derived from the DNA, and the V and J assignments and clone size from that table. In this sample the table shows about 12,000 clones, more than 75% of which occur a single time. 4% of the sample belongs to the ten largest clones.

This sequence uses TRBV4-1 and TRBJ2-4; 8 middle bases align to TRBD1. The sample here was blood, taken from a patient treated with checkpoint blockade. This TCR was recovered from a human donor with melanoma. The CDR3 is CASSPGQGKNIQYF. In nucleotides, the sequence is TGCGCCAGCAGCCCCGGACAGGGCAAAAACATTCAGTACTTC.